This T cell receptor (beta chain) stems from a study of T cell responses to AZD1222 COVID-19 vaccine. About the study: Second-dose recipients at about 4 or about 12 weeks were treated as one pooled group.

As for this clone: Its antigen is undetermined.

Clones were sequenced by immunoSEQ multiplex PCR, and TCRdb holds only the in-frame ones, with some missing. Among about 120,000 clones listed, around 85% were seen once. Study-wide points: Spike-specific TCR breadth and depth were elevated following two AZD1222 doses. Just a handful of people given AZD1222 tested seropositive at baseline. The donor group comprised mostly white British people and more females; the analysis possibly underestimated clonal diversity.

Looked up from germline, CDR1 is MDHEN and CDR2 is SYDVKM. With 4 bases removed from V and 3 bases from J, the gap between germline ends came to 10 bases. The CDR3 runs to 13 residues. This TCR came from an adult in good health. Specimen: peripheral blood, collected on day 0 of AZD1222 vaccination. The genes are TRBV28 and TRBJ2-7; D not certain. In DNA, the CDR3 is TGTGCCAGCAGTTCCCCACTAATCTACGAGCAGTACTTC. Its protein product is CASSSPLIYEQYF. Supplemented by reference TRBV28 and TRBJ2-7, the full variable domain reads DVKVTQSSRYLVKRTGEKVFLECVQDMDHENMFWYRQDPGLGLRLIYFSYDVKMKEKGDIPEGYSVSREKKERFSLILESASTNQTSMYLCASSSPLIYEQYFGPGTRLTVT.